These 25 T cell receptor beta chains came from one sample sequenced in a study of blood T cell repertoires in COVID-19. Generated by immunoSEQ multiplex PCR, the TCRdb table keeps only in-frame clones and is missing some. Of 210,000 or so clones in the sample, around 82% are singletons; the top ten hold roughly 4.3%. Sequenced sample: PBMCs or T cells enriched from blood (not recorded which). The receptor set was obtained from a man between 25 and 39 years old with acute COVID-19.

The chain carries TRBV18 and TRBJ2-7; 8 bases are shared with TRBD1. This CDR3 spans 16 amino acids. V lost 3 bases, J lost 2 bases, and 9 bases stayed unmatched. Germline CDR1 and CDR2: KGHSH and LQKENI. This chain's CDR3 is CASSPYGGTGTYEQYF. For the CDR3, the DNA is TGTGCCAGCTCACCGTATGGGGGGACAGGCACCTACGAGCAGTACTTC.

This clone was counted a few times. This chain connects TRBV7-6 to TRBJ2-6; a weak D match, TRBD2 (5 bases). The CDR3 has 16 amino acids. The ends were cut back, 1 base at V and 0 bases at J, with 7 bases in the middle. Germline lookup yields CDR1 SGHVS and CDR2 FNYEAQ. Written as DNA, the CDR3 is TGTGCCAGCAGCTTAGGGAGGTCCTCTGGGGCCAACGTCCTGACTTTC. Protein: CASSLGRSSGANVLTF.

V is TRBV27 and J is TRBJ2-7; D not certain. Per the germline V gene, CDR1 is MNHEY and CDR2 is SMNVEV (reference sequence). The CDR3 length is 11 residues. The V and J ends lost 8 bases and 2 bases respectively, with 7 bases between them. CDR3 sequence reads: CASADTYEQYF. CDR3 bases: TGTGCCAGCGCGGATACCTACGAGCAGTACTTC.

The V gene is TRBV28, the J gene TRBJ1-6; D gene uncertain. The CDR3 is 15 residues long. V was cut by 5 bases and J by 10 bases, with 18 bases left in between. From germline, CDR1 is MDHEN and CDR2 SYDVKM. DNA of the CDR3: TGTGCCAGCAGTCTTCCCCTGGGGTCGGGGTCACCCCTCCACTTT. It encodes CASSLPLGSGSPLHF.

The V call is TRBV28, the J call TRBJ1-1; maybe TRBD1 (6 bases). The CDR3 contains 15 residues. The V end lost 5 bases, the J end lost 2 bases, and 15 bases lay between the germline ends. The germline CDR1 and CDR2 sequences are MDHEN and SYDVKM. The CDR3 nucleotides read TGTGCCAGCAGTACTATCGGACAGATTAACACTGAAGCTTTCTTT. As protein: CASSTIGQINTEAFF.

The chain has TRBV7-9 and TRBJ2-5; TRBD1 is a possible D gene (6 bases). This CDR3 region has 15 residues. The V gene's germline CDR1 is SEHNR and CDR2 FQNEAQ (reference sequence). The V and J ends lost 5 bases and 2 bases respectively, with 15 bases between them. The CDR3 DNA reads TGTGCCAGCAGCCCACCAGGGGCCGCACAAGAGACCCAGTACTTC. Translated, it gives CASSPPGAAQETQYF.

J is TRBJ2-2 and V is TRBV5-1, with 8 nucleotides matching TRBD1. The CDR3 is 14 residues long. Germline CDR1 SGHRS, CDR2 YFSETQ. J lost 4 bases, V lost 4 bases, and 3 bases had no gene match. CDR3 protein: CASSPQGATGELFF. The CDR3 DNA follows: TGCGCCAGCAGCCCCCAGGGGGCCACCGGGGAGCTGTTTTTT. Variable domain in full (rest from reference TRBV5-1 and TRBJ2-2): KAGVTQTPRYLIKTRGQQVTLSCSPISGHRSVSWYQQTPGQGLQFLFEYFSETQRNKGNFPGRFSGRQFSNSRSEMNVSTLELGDSALYLCASSPQGATGELFFGEGSRLTVL.

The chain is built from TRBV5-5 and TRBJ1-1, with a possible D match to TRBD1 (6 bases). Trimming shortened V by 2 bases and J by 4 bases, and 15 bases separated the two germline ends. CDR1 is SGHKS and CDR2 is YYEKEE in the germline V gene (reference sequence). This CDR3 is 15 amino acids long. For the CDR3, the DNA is TGTGCCAGCAGCTTCACAGGGCCTTGGGGCACTGAAGCTTTCTTT. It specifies CASSFTGPWGTEAFF.

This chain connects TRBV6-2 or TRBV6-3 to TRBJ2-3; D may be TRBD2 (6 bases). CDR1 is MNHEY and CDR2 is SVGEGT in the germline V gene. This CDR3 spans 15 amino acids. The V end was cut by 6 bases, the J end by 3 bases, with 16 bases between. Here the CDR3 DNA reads TGTGCCAGCAGCCTACTGGGGGGTATAACAGATACGCAGTATTTT. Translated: CASSLLGGITDTQYF.

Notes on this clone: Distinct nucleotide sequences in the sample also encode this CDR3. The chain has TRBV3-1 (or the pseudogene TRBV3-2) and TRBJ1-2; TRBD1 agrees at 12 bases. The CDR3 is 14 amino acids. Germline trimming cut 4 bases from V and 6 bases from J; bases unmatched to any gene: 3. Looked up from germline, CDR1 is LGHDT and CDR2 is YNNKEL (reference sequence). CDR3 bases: TGTGCCAGCAGCCGGGGACAGGGGGCCGATGGCTACACCTTC. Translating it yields CASSRGQGADGYTF.

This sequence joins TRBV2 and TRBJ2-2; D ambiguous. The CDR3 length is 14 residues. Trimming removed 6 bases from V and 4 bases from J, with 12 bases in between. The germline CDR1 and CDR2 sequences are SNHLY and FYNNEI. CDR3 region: CASSLQFSTGELFF. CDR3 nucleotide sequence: TGTGCCAGCAGCCTCCAATTCAGCACCGGGGAGCTGTTTTTT.

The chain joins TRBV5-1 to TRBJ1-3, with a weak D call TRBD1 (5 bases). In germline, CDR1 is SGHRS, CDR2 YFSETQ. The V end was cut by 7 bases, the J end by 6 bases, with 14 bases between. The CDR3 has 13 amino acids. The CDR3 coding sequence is TGCGCCAGCCGAACGGGGGATGAAAACACCATATATTTT. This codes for CASRTGDENTIYF.

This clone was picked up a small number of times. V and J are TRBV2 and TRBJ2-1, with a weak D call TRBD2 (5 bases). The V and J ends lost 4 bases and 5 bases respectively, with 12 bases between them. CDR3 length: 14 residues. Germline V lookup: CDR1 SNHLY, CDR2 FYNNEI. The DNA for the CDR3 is TGTGCCAGCAGTGTTGGTATGGGAGACAATGAGCAGTTCTTC. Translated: CASSVGMGDNEQFF.

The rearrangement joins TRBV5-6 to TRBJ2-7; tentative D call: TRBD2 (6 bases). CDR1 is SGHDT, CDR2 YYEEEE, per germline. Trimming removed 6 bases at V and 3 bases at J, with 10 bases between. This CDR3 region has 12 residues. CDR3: CASTRRGYEQYF. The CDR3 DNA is TGTGCCAGCACCCGGAGGGGCTACGAGCAGTACTTC.

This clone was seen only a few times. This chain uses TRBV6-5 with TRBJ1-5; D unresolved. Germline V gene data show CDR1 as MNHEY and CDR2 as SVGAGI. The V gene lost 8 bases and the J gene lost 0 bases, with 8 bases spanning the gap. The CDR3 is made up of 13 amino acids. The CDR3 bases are TGTGCCAGCGGGAGTAATAGCAATCAGCCCCAGCATTTT. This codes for CASGSNSNQPQHF.

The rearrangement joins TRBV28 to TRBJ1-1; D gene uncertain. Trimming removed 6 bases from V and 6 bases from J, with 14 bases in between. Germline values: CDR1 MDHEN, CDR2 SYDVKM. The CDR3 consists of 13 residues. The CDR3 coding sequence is TGTGCCAGCAGCCCGAGCGGGCGGCCTGAAGCTTTCTTT. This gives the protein CASSPSGRPEAFF.

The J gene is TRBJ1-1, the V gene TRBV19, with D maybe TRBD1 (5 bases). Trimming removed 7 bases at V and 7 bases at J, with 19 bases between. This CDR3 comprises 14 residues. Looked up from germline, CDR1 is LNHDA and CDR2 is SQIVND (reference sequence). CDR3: CASNGARREDEAFF. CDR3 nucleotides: TGTGCCAGTAACGGGGCCCGGCGGGAGGATGAAGCTTTCTTT.

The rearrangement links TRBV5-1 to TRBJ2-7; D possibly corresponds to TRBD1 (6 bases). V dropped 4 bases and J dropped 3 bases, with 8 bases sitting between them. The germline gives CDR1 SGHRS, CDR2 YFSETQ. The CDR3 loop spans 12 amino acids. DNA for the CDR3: TGCGCCAGCAGCAAGGACAGCTACGAGCAGTACTTC. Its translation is CASSKDSYEQYF.

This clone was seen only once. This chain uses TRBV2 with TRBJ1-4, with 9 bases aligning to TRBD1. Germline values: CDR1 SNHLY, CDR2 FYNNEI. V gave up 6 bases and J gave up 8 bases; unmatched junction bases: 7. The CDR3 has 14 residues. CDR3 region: CASSEQGAGEKLFF. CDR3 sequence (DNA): TGTGCCAGCAGCGAACAGGGGGCGGGGGAAAAACTGTTTTTT.

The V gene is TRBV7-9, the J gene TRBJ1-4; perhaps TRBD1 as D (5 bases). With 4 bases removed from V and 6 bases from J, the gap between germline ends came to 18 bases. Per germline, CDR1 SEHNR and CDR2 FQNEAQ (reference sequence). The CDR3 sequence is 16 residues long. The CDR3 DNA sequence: TGTGCCAGCAGCTCCCGAAGTGGGGGGGTTGATGAAAAACTGTTTTTT. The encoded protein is CASSSRSGGVDEKLFF.

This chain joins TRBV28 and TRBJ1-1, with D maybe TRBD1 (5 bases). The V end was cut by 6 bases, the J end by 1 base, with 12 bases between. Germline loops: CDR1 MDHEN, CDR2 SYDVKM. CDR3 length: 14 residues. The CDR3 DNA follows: TGTGCCAGCAGCCCGATCACAGGGAACACTGAAGCTTTCTTT. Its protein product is CASSPITGNTEAFF.

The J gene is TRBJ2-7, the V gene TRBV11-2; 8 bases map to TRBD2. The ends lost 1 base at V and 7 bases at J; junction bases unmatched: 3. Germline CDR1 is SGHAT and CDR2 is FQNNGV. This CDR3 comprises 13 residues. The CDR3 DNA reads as TGTGCCAGCAGCTTAGTCCGGGGGGGTGAGCAGTACTTC. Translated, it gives CASSLVRGGEQYF.

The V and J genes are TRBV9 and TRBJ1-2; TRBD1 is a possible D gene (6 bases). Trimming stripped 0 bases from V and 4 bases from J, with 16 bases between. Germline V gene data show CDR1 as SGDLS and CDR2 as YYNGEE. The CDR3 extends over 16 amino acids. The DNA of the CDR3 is TGTGCCAGCAGCGTAGAGGCCAACACAGGGTTCTATGGCTACACCTTC. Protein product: CASSVEANTGFYGYTF.

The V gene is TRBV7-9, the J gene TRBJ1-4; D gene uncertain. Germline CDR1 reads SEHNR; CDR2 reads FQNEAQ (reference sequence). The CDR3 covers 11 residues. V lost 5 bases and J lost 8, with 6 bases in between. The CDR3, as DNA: TGTGCCAGCAGCGAGGCCGAAAAACTGTTTTTT. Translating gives CASSEAEKLFF.

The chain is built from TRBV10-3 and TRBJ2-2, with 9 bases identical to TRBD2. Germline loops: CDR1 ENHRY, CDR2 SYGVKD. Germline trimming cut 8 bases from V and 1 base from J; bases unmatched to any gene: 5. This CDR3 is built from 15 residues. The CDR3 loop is CAIRTLAGNTGELFF. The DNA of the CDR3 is TGTGCCATCCGCACACTAGCGGGGAACACCGGGGAGCTGTTTTTT.